This paragraph reports one TCR beta chain. Its antigen is unknown. The sample originates from a study of cytomegalovirus exposure and HLA in healthy donors. Whole-study findings and limits: Immune exposure data for these donors was limited to CMV serostatus. A previous analysis found most TCR beta V segments productive roughly 87% or roughly 30% of the time.

Both 60 Vbeta primers and 13 Jbeta primers went into the PCR. The data were produced by immunoSEQ multiplex PCR, yet TCRdb's version contains in-frame clones alone and is incomplete. Of 140,000 to 150,000 clones listed, approximately 83% were seen once; the top ten hold about 2%. Germline V gene sequence: CDR1 MNHNS, CDR2 SASEGT. Trimming removed 5 bases from V and 4 bases from J, with 8 bases in between. The CDR3 is made up of 12 amino acids. The chain couples TRBV6-1 to TRBJ1-1; no clear D gene. Sequenced material: PBMCs. The sequence was collected from a woman in her 40s in good health and CMV-seronegative. Here the CDR3 DNA reads TGTGCCAGCAGTCGGGATGGCACTGAAGCTTTCTTT. This encodes CASSRDGTEAFF.